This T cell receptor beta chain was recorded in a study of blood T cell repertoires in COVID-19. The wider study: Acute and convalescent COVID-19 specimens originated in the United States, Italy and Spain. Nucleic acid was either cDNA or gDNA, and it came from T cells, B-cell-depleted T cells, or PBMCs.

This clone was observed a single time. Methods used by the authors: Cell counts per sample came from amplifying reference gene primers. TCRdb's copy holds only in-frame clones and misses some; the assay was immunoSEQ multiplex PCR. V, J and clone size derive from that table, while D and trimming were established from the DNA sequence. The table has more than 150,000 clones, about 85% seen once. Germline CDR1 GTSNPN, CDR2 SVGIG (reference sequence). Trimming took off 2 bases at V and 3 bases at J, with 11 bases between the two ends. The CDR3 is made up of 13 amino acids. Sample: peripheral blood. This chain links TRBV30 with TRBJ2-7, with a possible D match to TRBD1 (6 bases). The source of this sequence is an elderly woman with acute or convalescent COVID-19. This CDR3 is CAWSRTANYEQYF. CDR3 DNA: TGTGCCTGGAGTAGGACAGCAAACTACGAGCAGTACTTC. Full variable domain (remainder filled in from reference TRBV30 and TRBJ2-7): SQTIHQWPATLVQPVGSPLSLECTVEGTSNPNLYWYRQAAGRGLQLLFYSVGIGQISSEVPQNLSASRPQDRQFILSSKKLLLSDSGFYLCAWSRTANYEQYFGPGTRLTVT.